This section outlines one TCR beta chain sequence together with its context. This sample is drawn from a study of Ad26.COV2.S vaccination and SARS-CoV-2 variants. TCRdb's table, derived via immunoSEQ multiplex PCR, lists solely in-frame clones and lacks some. The sample includes about 680,000 clones, around 92% of them seen just once. The V end was cut by 2 bases, the J end by 0 bases, with 5 bases between. The germline gives CDR1 MNHEY, CDR2 SVGAGI. The CDR3 has 14 amino acids. Specified treatment: around 19 received Ad26.COV2.S at low or high dose, single or two shots; about 5 received placebo; per-sample allocation not given. Collection of samples fell on day 63 after the first vaccine or placebo injection.

The sample here was peripheral blood, taken in a trial of Ad26.COV2.S vaccine versus placebo. This TCR was sampled from a person between 18 and 65 years old who received the Ad26.COV2.S COVID-19 vaccine or a placebo. The J gene is TRBJ1-3, the V gene TRBV6-5; D call uncertain. The CDR3 is CASSYRDSGNTIYF. The CDR3 coding sequence is TGTGCCAGCAGTTACAGGGACTCTGGAAACACCATATATTTT.